The 17 T cell receptor beta chains in this list originate from one sample, sequenced in a study of blood T cells in healthy people across ages. Together with a sample-barcoded 5' primer, a J-beta primer mix was included in a second PCR lasting about 7 to 11 cycles. TCRdb used MiXCR to reprocess the 5' RACE reads, holding one entry per CDR3 protein. The table has 710,000 or so distinct CDR3 sequences, about 30% seen once. Sequencing was performed on blood. Every receptor here comes from a woman of 80 years or more in good health.

The table lists this clonotype with many counts. The rearrangement uses TRBV28 and TRBJ2-4, with a tentative D call TRBD2 (6 bases). Deletions cut 5 bases from V and 2 bases from J, with 16 bases between. The CDR3 runs to 16 residues. Germline V gives CDR1 MDHEN, CDR2 SYDVKM. The CDR3 loop reads CASSLRTGLPKNIQYF. CDR3 sequence (DNA): TGTGCCAGCAGTCTACGAACGGGACTCCCCAAAAACATTCAGTACTTC.

This clonotype appeared many times. The CDR3 protein is CASSYLGALSTDTQYF. CDR3 nucleotide sequence: TGTGCCAGCAGTTACTTGGGGGCTCTAAGCACAGATACGCAGTATTTT. The rearrangement links TRBV6-5 to TRBJ2-3; perhaps TRBD1 as D (6 bases). V was trimmed by 1 base and J by 0 bases, leaving 11 bases between them. Germline CDR1 and CDR2: MNHEY and SVGAGI. The CDR3 sequence is 16 residues long.

The chain combines TRBV7-2 with TRBJ2-5, with D hard to call. CDR1 SGHTA and CDR2 FQGNSA come from the germline V gene. V dropped 1 base and J dropped 9 bases, with 6 bases sitting between them. The length of the CDR3 is 11 residues. CDR3 sequence (DNA): TGTGCCAGCAGCTTAGAGGGCCCCCAGTACTTC. It encodes CASSLEGPQYF.

DNA of the CDR3: TGCAGCGTTGGTTTACCTAGCGGGCCCTCCTACAATGAGCAGTTCTTC. It is translated as CSVGLPSGPSYNEQFF. The chain links TRBV29-1 to TRBJ2-1, with 8 bases that match TRBD2. V dropped 4 bases and J dropped 0; count of bases not matched to a gene: 8. The germline gives CDR1 SQVTM, CDR2 ANQGSEA. This CDR3 region has 16 residues.

This clonotype showed up many times. The CDR3 nucleotides read TGTGCCAGCAGTTTAGCCCCGGGAACCTACGAGCAGTACTTC. This codes for CASSLAPGTYEQYF. The chain is built from TRBV28 and TRBJ2-7, with D possibly matching TRBD2 (5 bases). Germline V gene lookup returns CDR1 MDHEN and CDR2 SYDVKM. The V end lost 2 bases, the J end lost 2 bases, and 10 bases lay between the germline ends. CDR3 length equals 14 residues.

A few counts support this clonotype. This rearrangement joins TRBV5-1 to TRBJ1-6; D is unresolved. Trimming removed 4 bases from V and 10 bases from J, with 9 bases in between. Germline CDR1 and CDR2: SGHRS and YFSETQ. The CDR3 runs to 12 residues. The CDR3 reads CASSQGGSPLHF. The CDR3 DNA sequence: TGCGCCAGCAGCCAAGGAGGGTCACCCCTCCACTTT.

The chain couples TRBV2 to TRBJ1-1, with a weak D call TRBD1 (6 bases). The ends were cut back, 7 bases at V and 0 bases at J, with 12 bases in the middle. Germline assignment: CDR1 SNHLY and CDR2 FYNNEI. This CDR3 contains 14 residues. The CDR3 protein is CASKQDSMNTEAFF. The CDR3 DNA sequence: TGTGCCAGCAAGCAGGACAGTATGAACACTGAAGCTTTCTTT.

The V call is TRBV7-3, the J call TRBJ1-2; a weak D match, TRBD1 (5 bases). The CDR3 contains 15 residues. V shed 5 bases and J shed 5 bases, with 18 bases lying between them. Germline CDR1 reads SGHTA; CDR2 reads FQGTGA. The CDR3 region is CASSPSGARGYGYTF. CDR3 bases: TGTGCCAGCAGCCCCTCCGGGGCTCGGGGATATGGCTACACCTTC.

This clonotype came up a few times. The chain is built from TRBV7-9 and TRBJ1-1, with 8 bases lining up with TRBD1. Germline loops: CDR1 SEHNR, CDR2 FQNEAQ (reference sequence). The CDR3 consists of 15 residues. After removal of 5 bases from V and 5 bases from J, the junction contained 10 bases not matched to a gene. The CDR3 loop is CASSAGTGSWTEAFF. The CDR3 bases are TGTGCCAGCAGCGCCGGGACAGGATCGTGGACTGAAGCTTTCTTT.

This clonotype was counted ten times or more. The V and J genes are TRBV5-5 and TRBJ2-3; weak D call: TRBD1 (5 bases). The CDR3 totals 13 residues. Looked up from germline, CDR1 is SGHKS and CDR2 is YYEKEE (reference sequence). The V end lost 0 bases, the J end lost 4 bases, and 6 bases lay between the germline ends. Written as DNA, the CDR3 is TGTGCCAGCAGCTTGGTAGGGGCAGATACGCAGTATTTT. It codes for CASSLVGADTQYF.

This clonotype was counted only a few times. The V gene is TRBV20-1, the J gene TRBJ1-4; no clear D. This CDR3 has 12 residues. The V gene lost 0 bases and the J gene lost 12 bases, with 11 bases spanning the gap. Germline lookup yields CDR1 DFQATT and CDR2 SNEGSKA (reference sequence). This CDR3 is CSARDPIGELFF. The DNA of the CDR3 is TGCAGTGCTAGAGACCCTATAGGTGAACTGTTTTTT.

This clonotype was detected ten times or more. The gene calls are TRBV7-2 and TRBJ2-3; the match to TRBD2 covers 15 bases. Germline V gene lookup returns CDR1 SGHTA and CDR2 FQGNSA. This CDR3 region has 13 residues. V lost 8 bases and J lost 10; bases outside the gene matches: 4. The CDR3 DNA follows: TGTGCCAGCGGACTAGCGGGGGGGCCTCCGCAGTATTTT. Its translation: CASGLAGGPPQYF.

The gene calls are TRBV12-3 or TRBV12-4 and TRBJ1-1; possibly TRBD1 for D (5 bases). This CDR3 region has 14 residues. Deletions cut 5 bases from V and 6 bases from J, with 16 bases between. The CDR3 coding sequence is TGTGCCAGCAGTGGACTACAGGATTACGCTGAAGCTTTCTTT. This sequence encodes CASSGLQDYAEAFF.

This clonotype was found many times. This chain links TRBV20-1 with TRBJ2-3; 8 bases are shared with TRBD2. Losses at the gene ends were 3 bases for V and 1 base for J; bases not matched to a gene: 6. This CDR3 has 15 residues. Germline CDR1 DFQATT, CDR2 SNEGSKA (reference sequence). For the CDR3, the DNA is TGCAGTGCTAGCCACCCCGGGGGGGGCACAGATACGCAGTATTTT. Protein sequence: CSASHPGGGTDTQYF.

This clonotype was seen repeatedly, ten times or more. The V call is TRBV7-9, the J call TRBJ1-1; TRBD1 agrees at 9 bases. The germline CDR1 and CDR2 sequences are SEHNR and FQNEAQ (reference sequence). The CDR3 loop spans 17 amino acids. The ends lost 1 base at V and 0 bases at J; junction bases unmatched: 6. In nucleotides, the CDR3 is TGTGCCAGCAGCTTAGGGGGGACAGGGCGGGTGAACACTGAAGCTTTCTTT. This sequence encodes CASSLGGTGRVNTEAFF.

Ten or more counts support this clonotype. V is TRBV20-1 and J is TRBJ2-5, with D maybe TRBD1 (6 bases). The CDR3 is 15 amino acids. Trimming cost V 3 bases and J 5 bases, with 19 bases left between them. Per the germline V gene, CDR1 is DFQATT and CDR2 is SNEGSKA (reference sequence). The CDR3 DNA reads TGCAGTGCTAGTCCGGTATTACAGGGATGGGAGACCCAGTACTTC. Translated, it gives CSASPVLQGWETQYF.

Remarks on this clonotype: A much larger clone is a single base away; this may be a read error. The rearrangement links TRBV6-5 to TRBJ1-6, with 8 bases aligning to TRBD1. There are 16 residues in the CDR3. Germline assignment: CDR1 MNHEY and CDR2 SVGAGI. V shed 10 bases, J shed 5 bases, and the junction held 13 bases outside the gene matches. The CDR3 here is CANRPRTGRDNSPLHF. In DNA, the CDR3 is TGTGCCAACAGACCCCGGACAGGGAGGGATAATTCACCCCTCCACTTT.